This TCR beta chain was found in a study of Ad26.COV2.S vaccination and SARS-CoV-2 variants. Study information: Among those in the COV1001 Ad26.COV2.S trial arm was the donor.

In the case of this clone: What it recognizes is unknown.

This CDR3 region has 12 residues. The protocol was immunoSEQ multiplex PCR, while the TCRdb copy is restricted to in-frame clones and leaves out a portion. The sample contains a few hundred thousand clones, 88% of which appear only once. Study-wide points: Substantial response breadth was reportedly seen for spike-specific CD8+ and CD4+ T cells after vaccination.

Treatment reported: over 15 received Ad26.COV2.S at low or high dose, single or two shots; about 5 received placebo; per-sample allocation not given. Sampling was performed 63 days after the first vaccine or placebo injection. The chain combines TRBV21-1 with TRBJ1-4. TRBV21-1 is listed as a pseudogene. The input for sequencing was peripheral blood, taken in a trial of Ad26.COV2.S vaccine versus placebo. This receptor was identified in a person aged 18 to 59 who received the Ad26.COV2.S COVID-19 vaccine or a placebo. The CDR3 is CASICVGEKLFF. CDR3 in DNA: TGTGCCAGCATCTGCGTGGGTGAAAAACTGTTTTTT.